This entry lists 26 T cell receptor beta chains sequenced from one sample in a study of T cell clones after liver transplantation. Clones were read by immunoSEQ multiplex PCR, and TCRdb kept only the in-frame ones, dropping some. The sample lists around 71,000 clones, under 90% occurring once. This specimen consisted of CD4+ T cells from blood, obtained 12 months after liver transplant. The source of these receptors is a human patient who received a liver transplant. Some T cells here may be from the graft donor.

This clone was observed a few times. This chain links TRBV2 with TRBJ2-1; 8 bases are shared with TRBD2. Germline V gene lookup returns CDR1 SNHLY and CDR2 FYNNEI. The CDR3 sequence is 16 residues long. The V segment lost 11 bases and the J segment 8 bases; nucleotides outside the gene matches: 20. The DNA for the CDR3 is TGTGCCTCGCGACTCCTGACTAGCGCCCCGAGCGATGAGCAGTTCTTC. Translation: CASRLLTSAPSDEQFF.

The chain employs TRBV4-2 and TRBJ2-2, with D unresolved. V shed 0 bases and J shed 6 bases, with 5 bases lying between them. The CDR3 totals 13 residues. Germline-derived CDR1 and CDR2 are LGHNA and YNFKEQ. For the CDR3, the DNA is TGTGCCAGCAGCCAAGATAGATCCGGGGAGCTGTTTTTT. Translation: CASSQDRSGELFF.

The rearrangement links TRBV6-1 to TRBJ1-1; 8 positions match TRBD1. V lost 11 bases and J lost 3; bases outside the gene matches: 11. In germline, CDR1 is MNHNS, CDR2 SASEGT. There are 14 residues in the CDR3. The CDR3 spells CAVSGTGAYTEAFF. The CDR3 DNA follows: TGTGCCGTCTCCGGGACAGGAGCTTACACTGAAGCTTTCTTT.

This chain joins TRBV19 and TRBJ2-2; 9 bases match TRBD2. CDR1 is LNHDA and CDR2 is SQIVND in the germline V gene (reference sequence). The CDR3 has 16 residues. V dropped 7 bases and J dropped 5; count of bases not matched to a gene: 11. The CDR3 DNA is TGTGCCAGTACCCTTAATAGCGGGAGAGGGACCGGGGAGCTGTTTTTT. Protein product: CASTLNSGRGTGELFF.

This clone is a singleton in its sample. This chain connects TRBV12-5 to TRBJ1-1; D call uncertain. The CDR3 spans 14 residues. Germline V gives CDR1 LGHNT, CDR2 FRNRAP. V lost 3 bases and J 2 bases, leaving 10 bases between the germline ends. The CDR3 region is CASGLGNPNTEAFF. For the CDR3, the DNA is TGTGCTAGTGGTTTAGGAAACCCAAACACTGAAGCTTTCTTT. The whole variable domain, filled in from reference TRBV12-5 and TRBJ1-1, reads DARVTQTPRHKVTEMGQEVTMRCQPILGHNTVFWYRQTMMQGLELLAYFRNRAPLDDSGMPKDRFSAEMPDATLATLKIQPSEPRDSAVYFCASGLGNPNTEAFFGQGTRLTVV.

This chain connects TRBV11-3 to TRBJ2-5; the D is unclear. Trimming shortened V by 1 base and J by 1 base, and 4 bases separated the two germline ends. The germline V gene encodes CDR1 SGHNT and CDR2 YENEEA. The CDR3 runs to 13 residues. Here the CDR3 DNA reads TGTGCCAGCAGCTTAGGGGTCCAAGAGACCCAGTACTTC. It specifies CASSLGVQETQYF.

The chain carries TRBV11-1 and TRBJ1-2; D is unclear. The V end was cut by 3 bases, the J end by 6 bases, with 14 bases between. The V gene's germline CDR1 is SGHAT and CDR2 FQDESV (reference sequence). CDR3 length equals 14 residues. In DNA form, the CDR3 reads TGTGCCAGCAGCTTCACTCCTGGTGCCGATGGCTACACCTTC. Its translation: CASSFTPGADGYTF.

The chain carries TRBV27 and TRBJ1-1, with D perhaps TRBD1 (6 bases). V shed 5 bases and J shed 4 bases, with 23 bases lying between them. The CDR3 extends over 17 amino acids. From germline, CDR1 is MNHEY and CDR2 SMNVEV (reference sequence). This CDR3 is CASSLRTNRAYGTEAFF. The CDR3 region has the DNA TGTGCCAGCAGTCTAAGGACCAACAGGGCGTATGGCACTGAAGCTTTCTTT.

About this clone: One junction end does not reproduce the germline sequence, and a read error may be involved. The chain links TRBV5-4 to TRBJ1-4, with no clear D. The CDR3 is 14 residues long. Germline V gives CDR1 SGHNT, CDR2 YYREEE (reference sequence). CDR3 in DNA: TGCGCCAGCAGCCAAGGACGGCCCGGGGAAAAACTGTTTTTT. It codes for CASSQGRPGEKLFF.

The chain combines TRBV18 with TRBJ2-4; D gene unclear. CDR1 KGHSH and CDR2 LQKENI come from the germline V gene. The CDR3 consists of 13 residues. Deletions cut 2 bases from V and 8 bases from J, with 10 bases between. CDR3 protein: CASSPGNEDIQYF. CDR3 nucleotide sequence: TGTGCCAGCTCACCAGGGAATGAAGACATTCAGTACTTC.

The chain carries TRBV9 and TRBJ1-1; unclear D gene. The CDR3 has 16 amino acids. Trimming took off 0 bases at V and 4 bases at J, with 16 bases between the two ends. CDR1 SGDLS and CDR2 YYNGEE come from the germline V gene. CDR3 nucleotide sequence: TGTGCCAGCAGCGTAGCAGGCAGCGGGAGTTTCACTGAAGCTTTCTTT. It encodes CASSVAGSGSFTEAFF.

The gene calls are TRBV28 and TRBJ2-7, with D unresolved. Per germline, CDR1 MDHEN and CDR2 SYDVKM. The CDR3 has 13 amino acids. V lost 7 bases, J lost 3 bases, and 13 bases lay in between. CDR3 sequence: CASTHTVDYEQYF. The CDR3 region has the DNA TGTGCCAGCACCCACACAGTGGACTACGAGCAGTACTTC. Together with reference TRBV28 and TRBJ2-7, the CDR3 gives the full variable domain: DVKVTQSSRYLVKRTGEKVFLECVQDMDHENMFWYRQDPGLGLRLIYFSYDVKMKEKGDIPEGYSVSREKKERFSLILESASTNQTSMYLCASTHTVDYEQYFGPGTRLTVT.

The V call is TRBV6-1, the J call TRBJ1-1; the D is unclear. Trimming stripped 3 bases from V and 5 bases from J, with 7 bases between. The CDR3 is 12 amino acids. Germline CDR1 is MNHNS and CDR2 is SASEGT. The CDR3 is CASSDPITEAFF. The CDR3 region has the DNA TGTGCCAGCAGTGACCCAATTACTGAAGCTTTCTTT.

This chain links TRBV5-1 with TRBJ1-2; D is unresolved. V lost 1 base, J lost 0 bases, and 10 bases lay in between. There are 15 residues in the CDR3. Germline V CDR1 and CDR2: SGHRS, YFSETQ. The CDR3 is CASSLSGTSNYGYTF. The CDR3 DNA reads as TGCGCCAGCAGCTTGTCGGGCACCTCTAACTATGGCTACACCTTC.

V usage is TRBV28 and J usage is TRBJ2-3; TRBD2 matches 7 bases. Germline assignment: CDR1 MDHEN and CDR2 SYDVKM. CDR3 length: 15 residues. Germline trimming cut 7 bases from V and 4 bases from J; bases unmatched to any gene: 11. The CDR3 protein is CASTTPGRGADTQYF. CDR3 DNA: TGTGCCAGCACCACCCCGGGGAGGGGAGCAGATACGCAGTATTTT.

The chain employs TRBV7-2 and TRBJ1-5, with D unclear. Germline lookup yields CDR1 SGHTA and CDR2 FQGNSA. The CDR3 is 12 amino acids. The ends were cut back, 5 bases at V and 3 bases at J, with 5 bases in the middle. In nucleotides, the CDR3 is TGTGCCAGCAGCCGTACCAATCAGCCCCAGCATTTT. This translates into CASSRTNQPQHF.

This rearrangement joins TRBV2 to TRBJ2-6; D unclear. Trimming removed 5 bases from V and 4 bases from J, with 15 bases in between. The CDR3 covers 16 residues. CDR1 SNHLY and CDR2 FYNNEI come from the germline V gene. The CDR3 DNA reads TGTGCCAGCAGTTCGGGTCAGCTTGGGGGGGCCAACGTCCTGACTTTC. Its protein product is CASSSGQLGGANVLTF.

The chain uses TRBV6-1 and TRBJ1-5; the match to TRBD1 covers 8 bases. Germline CDR1 is MNHNS and CDR2 is SASEGT. This CDR3 spans 15 amino acids. The V and J ends lost 5 bases and 3 bases, in that order; junction bases with no gene match: 6. CDR3 DNA sequence: TGTGCCAGCAGTAGACAGGGGTCTAACAATCAGCCCCAGCATTTT. Translating gives CASSRQGSNNQPQHF.

The chain recombines TRBV9 with TRBJ2-6; tentative D call: TRBD1 (6 bases). Germline CDR1 reads SGDLS; CDR2 reads YYNGEE. The CDR3 runs 15 residues. The V and J ends lost 3 bases and 2 bases respectively, with 9 bases between them. In DNA form, the CDR3 reads TGTGCCAGCAGCGCACAGGGAGCTGGGGCCAACGTCCTGACTTTC. Translating it yields CASSAQGAGANVLTF.

V and J are TRBV18 and TRBJ1-1; 10 bases match TRBD1. V lost 5 bases and J lost 4; bases outside the gene matches: 10. The CDR3 runs to 16 residues. CDR1 KGHSH and CDR2 LQKENI come from the germline V gene. In DNA, the CDR3 is TGTGCCAGCTCAACAAAGACAGGGGGCCAGGGCACTGAAGCTTTCTTT. As protein: CASSTKTGGQGTEAFF.

This clone was seen many times. This chain links TRBV28 with TRBJ1-2; D is ambiguous. V was pared by 7 bases and J by 7 bases, with 19 bases between. The CDR3 is 14 amino acids. Per germline, CDR1 MDHEN and CDR2 SYDVKM. CDR3 sequence (DNA): TGTGCCAGCACCCCGGACCAGAGGATCGGTGGCTACACCTTC. Translated, it gives CASTPDQRIGGYTF.

The chain employs TRBV5-1 and TRBJ1-1; D gene uncertain. The V end lost 0 bases, the J end lost 1 base, and 10 bases lay between the germline ends. The germline gives CDR1 SGHRS, CDR2 YFSETQ. This CDR3 is built from 15 residues. The CDR3 is CASSLDLLGNTEAFF. CDR3 DNA sequence: TGCGCCAGCAGCTTGGACCTACTTGGGAACACTGAAGCTTTCTTT.

V is TRBV2 and J is TRBJ2-7; D is possibly TRBD2 (6 bases). Per the germline V gene, CDR1 is SNHLY and CDR2 is FYNNEI. Trimming shortened V by 7 bases and J by 0 bases, and 19 bases separated the two germline ends. The CDR3 is 16 residues long. CDR3: CASKGAAGRPSYEQYF. DNA for the CDR3: TGTGCCAGCAAGGGAGCAGCGGGCCGCCCCTCCTACGAGCAGTACTTC.

V gene TRBV27 combines with J gene TRBJ2-7, with D hard to call. The CDR3 has 13 residues. Germline V gives CDR1 MNHEY, CDR2 SMNVEV (reference sequence). The germline V and J ends were trimmed by 2 bases and 2 bases, with 7 bases remaining between them. CDR3 DNA: TGTGCCAGCAGTTTAAAAGGGCCCTACGAGCAGTACTTC. Its translation is CASSLKGPYEQYF.

The rearrangement joins TRBV4-1 to TRBJ2-1; perhaps TRBD2 as D (6 bases). In germline, CDR1 is MGHRA, CDR2 YSYEKL. The CDR3 consists of 14 residues. Between the trimmed V and J ends, which lost 1 base and 7 bases, there was a span of 11 bases. The DNA of the CDR3 is TGCGCCAGCAGCCAAGGGGATGGAGGGAATGAGCAGTTCTTC. Encoded protein: CASSQGDGGNEQFF.

Here the CDR3 DNA reads TGTGCCAGCAGCGCTCCCCCCCCGGGACAGCCATTGTGGGCCACGGCAGGCTACACCTTC. Amino acid sequence: CASSAPPPGQPLWATAGYTF. J is TRBJ1-2 and V is TRBV9, with 7 bases matching TRBD1. There are 20 residues in the CDR3. Per the germline V gene, CDR1 is SGDLS and CDR2 is YYNGEE. The V and J ends lost 3 bases and 8 bases, in that order; junction bases with no gene match: 28. The variable domain in full, completed from reference TRBV9 and TRBJ1-2, reads DSGVTQTPKHLITATGQRVTLRCSPRSGDLSVYWYQQSLDQGLQFLIQYYNGEERAKGNILERFSAQQFPDLHSELNLSSLELGDSALYFCASSAPPPGQPLWATAGYTFGSGTRLTVV.